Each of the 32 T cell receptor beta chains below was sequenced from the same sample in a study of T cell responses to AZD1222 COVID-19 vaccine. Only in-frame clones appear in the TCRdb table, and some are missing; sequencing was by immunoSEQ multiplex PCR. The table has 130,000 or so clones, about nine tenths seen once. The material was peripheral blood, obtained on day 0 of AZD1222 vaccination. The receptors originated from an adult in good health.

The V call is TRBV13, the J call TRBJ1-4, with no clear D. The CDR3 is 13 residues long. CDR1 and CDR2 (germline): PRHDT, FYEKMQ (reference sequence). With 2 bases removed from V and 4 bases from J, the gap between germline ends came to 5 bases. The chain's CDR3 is CASSLRSNEKLFF. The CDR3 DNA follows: TGTGCCAGCAGCTTACGGAGTAATGAAAAACTGTTTTTT.

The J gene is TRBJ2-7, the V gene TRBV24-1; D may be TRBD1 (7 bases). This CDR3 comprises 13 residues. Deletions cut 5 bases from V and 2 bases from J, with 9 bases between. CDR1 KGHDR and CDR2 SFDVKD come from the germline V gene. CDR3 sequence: CATSAGGPYEQYF. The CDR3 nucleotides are TGTGCCACCAGTGCAGGGGGGCCCTACGAGCAGTACTTC.

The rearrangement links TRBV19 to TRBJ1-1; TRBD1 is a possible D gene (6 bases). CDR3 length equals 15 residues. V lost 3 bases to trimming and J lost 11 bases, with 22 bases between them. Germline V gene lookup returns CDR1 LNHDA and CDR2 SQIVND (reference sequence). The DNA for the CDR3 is TGTGCCAGTAGTATGGGACAAGGGCCCTTGGTGGGGGCTTTCTTT. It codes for CASSMGQGPLVGAFF.

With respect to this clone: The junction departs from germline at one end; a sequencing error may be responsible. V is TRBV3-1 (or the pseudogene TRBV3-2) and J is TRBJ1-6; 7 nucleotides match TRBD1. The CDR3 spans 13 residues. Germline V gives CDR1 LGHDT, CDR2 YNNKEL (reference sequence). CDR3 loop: CASSQSEGQRPIF. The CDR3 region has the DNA TGTGCCAGCAGCCAAAGCGAGGGACAGCGCCCCATCTTT.

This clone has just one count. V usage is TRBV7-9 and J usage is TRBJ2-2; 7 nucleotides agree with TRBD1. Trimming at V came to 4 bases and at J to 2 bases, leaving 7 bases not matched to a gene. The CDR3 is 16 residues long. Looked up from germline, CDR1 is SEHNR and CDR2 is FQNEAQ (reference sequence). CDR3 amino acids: CASSSRNRGNTGELFF. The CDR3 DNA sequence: TGTGCCAGCAGCTCGCGAAACAGGGGTAACACCGGGGAGCTGTTTTTT.

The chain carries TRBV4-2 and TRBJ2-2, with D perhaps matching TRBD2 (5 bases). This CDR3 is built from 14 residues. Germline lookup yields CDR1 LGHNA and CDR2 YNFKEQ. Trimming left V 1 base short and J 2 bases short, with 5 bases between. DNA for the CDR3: TGTGCCAGCAGCCAAGCGGGAAACACCGGGGAGCTGTTTTTT. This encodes CASSQAGNTGELFF.

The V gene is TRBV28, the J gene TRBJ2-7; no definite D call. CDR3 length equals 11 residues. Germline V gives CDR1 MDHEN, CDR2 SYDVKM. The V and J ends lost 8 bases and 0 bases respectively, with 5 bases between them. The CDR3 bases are TGTGCCAGCTATAGCTCCTACGAGCAGTACTTC. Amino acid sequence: CASYSSYEQYF.

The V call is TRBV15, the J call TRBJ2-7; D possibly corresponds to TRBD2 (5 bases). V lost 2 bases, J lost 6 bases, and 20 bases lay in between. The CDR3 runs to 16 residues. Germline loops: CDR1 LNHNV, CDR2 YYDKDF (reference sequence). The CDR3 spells CATSRPGLPAGLEQYF. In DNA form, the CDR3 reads TGTGCCACCAGCAGACCGGGCCTACCTGCGGGCCTCGAGCAGTACTTC.

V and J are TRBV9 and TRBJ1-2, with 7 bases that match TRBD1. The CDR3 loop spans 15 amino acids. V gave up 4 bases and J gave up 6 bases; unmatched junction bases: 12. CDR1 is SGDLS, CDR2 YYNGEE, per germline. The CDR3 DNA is TGTGCCAGCAGCACCACGGGACAGTTGGGAGATGGCTACACCTTC. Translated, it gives CASSTTGQLGDGYTF.

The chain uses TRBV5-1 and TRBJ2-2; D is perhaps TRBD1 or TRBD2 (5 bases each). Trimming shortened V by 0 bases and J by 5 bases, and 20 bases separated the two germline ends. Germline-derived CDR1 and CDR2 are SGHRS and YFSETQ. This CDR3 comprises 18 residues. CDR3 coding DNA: TGCGCCAGCAGCTTGGAGCCCCGGGACCTCCGAGGGACCGGGGAGCTGTTTTTT. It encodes CASSLEPRDLRGTGELFF.

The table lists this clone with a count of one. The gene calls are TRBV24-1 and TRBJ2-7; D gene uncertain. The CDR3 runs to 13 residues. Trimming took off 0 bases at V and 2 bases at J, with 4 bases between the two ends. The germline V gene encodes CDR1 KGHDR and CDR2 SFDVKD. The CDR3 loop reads CATSDLAPYEQYF. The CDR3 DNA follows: TGTGCCACCAGTGATTTGGCCCCCTACGAGCAGTACTTC.

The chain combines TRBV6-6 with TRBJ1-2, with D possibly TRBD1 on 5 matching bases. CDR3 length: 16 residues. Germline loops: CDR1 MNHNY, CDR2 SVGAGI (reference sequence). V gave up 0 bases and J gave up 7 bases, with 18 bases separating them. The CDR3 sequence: CASSYSVGRTGLGYTF. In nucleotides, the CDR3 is TGTGCCAGCAGTTACTCGGTGGGGCGCACGGGTCTTGGCTACACCTTC.

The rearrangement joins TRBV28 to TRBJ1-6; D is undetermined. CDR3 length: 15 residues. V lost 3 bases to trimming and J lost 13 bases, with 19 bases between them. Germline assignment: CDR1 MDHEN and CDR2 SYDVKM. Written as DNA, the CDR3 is TGTGCCAGCAGTTTTTCAGGAAGGGCCATGGGGCCCCTCCACTTT. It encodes CASSFSGRAMGPLHF. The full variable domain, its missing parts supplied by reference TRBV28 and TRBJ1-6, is DVKVTQSSRYLVKRTGEKVFLECVQDMDHENMFWYRQDPGLGLRLIYFSYDVKMKEKGDIPEGYSVSREKKERFSLILESASTNQTSMYLCASSFSGRAMGPLHFGNGTRLTVT.

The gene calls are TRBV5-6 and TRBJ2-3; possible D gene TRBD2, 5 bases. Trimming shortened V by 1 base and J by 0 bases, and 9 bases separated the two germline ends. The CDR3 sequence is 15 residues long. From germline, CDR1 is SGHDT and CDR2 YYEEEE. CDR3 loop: CASSLPSFSTDTQYF. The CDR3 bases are TGTGCCAGCAGCTTGCCTAGCTTTAGCACAGATACGCAGTATTTT.

CDR3 amino acids: CASSLEGAKNIQYF. The CDR3 DNA sequence: TGTGCCAGCAGCTTAGAGGGGGCCAAAAACATTCAGTACTTC. The chain links TRBV13 to TRBJ2-4; the D gene is possibly TRBD1 (5 bases). V lost 1 base and J lost 1, with 5 bases in between. The germline gives CDR1 PRHDT, CDR2 FYEKMQ (reference sequence). This CDR3 region has 14 residues.

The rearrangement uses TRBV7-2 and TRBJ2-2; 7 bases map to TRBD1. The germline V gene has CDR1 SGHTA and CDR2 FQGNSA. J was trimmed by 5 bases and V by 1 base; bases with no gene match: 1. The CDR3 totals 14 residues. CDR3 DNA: TGTGCCAGCAGCTTAGTACAGGGGACCGGGGAGCTGTTTTTT. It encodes CASSLVQGTGELFF. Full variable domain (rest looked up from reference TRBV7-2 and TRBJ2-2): GAGVSQSPSNKVTEKGKDVELRCDPISGHTALYWYRQSLGQGLEFLIYFQGNSAPDKSGLPSDRFSAERTGGSVSTLTIQRTQQEDSAVYLCASSLVQGTGELFFGEGSRLTVL.

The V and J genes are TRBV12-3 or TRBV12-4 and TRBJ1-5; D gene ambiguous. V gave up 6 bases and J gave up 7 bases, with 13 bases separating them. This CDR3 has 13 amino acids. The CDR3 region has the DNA TGTGCCAGCAGCTCGGACCGGCAGCAGCCCCAGCATTTT. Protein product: CASSSDRQQPQHF.

The CDR3 sequence: CASTRRVQGANTGELFF. The CDR3 region has the DNA TGTGCCAGCACCCGCCGGGTCCAGGGGGCGAACACCGGGGAGCTGTTTTTT. The chain links TRBV7-2 to TRBJ2-2, with 7 bases matching TRBD1. Germline loops: CDR1 SGHTA, CDR2 FQGNSA. V was pared by 7 bases and J by 0 bases, with 11 bases of the junction left unmatched. The CDR3 runs to 17 residues.

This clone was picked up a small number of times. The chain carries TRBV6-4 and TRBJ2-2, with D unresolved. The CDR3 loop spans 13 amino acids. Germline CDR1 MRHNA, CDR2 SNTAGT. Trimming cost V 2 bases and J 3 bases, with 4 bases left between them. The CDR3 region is CASSDRDTGELFF. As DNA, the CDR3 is TGTGCCAGCAGTGACAGGGACACCGGGGAGCTGTTTTTT.

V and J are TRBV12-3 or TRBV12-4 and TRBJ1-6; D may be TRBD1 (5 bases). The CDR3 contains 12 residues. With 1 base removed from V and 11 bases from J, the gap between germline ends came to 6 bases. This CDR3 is CASSLGGAPLHF. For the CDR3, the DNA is TGTGCCAGCAGTTTAGGGGGGGCACCCCTCCACTTT.

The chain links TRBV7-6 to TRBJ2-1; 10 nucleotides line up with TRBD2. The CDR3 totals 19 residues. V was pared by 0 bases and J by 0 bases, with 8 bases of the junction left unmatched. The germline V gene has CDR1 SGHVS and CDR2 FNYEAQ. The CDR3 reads CASSLAERGGSPSYNEQFF. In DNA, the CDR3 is TGTGCCAGCAGCTTAGCAGAGCGGGGGGGCTCCCCCTCCTACAATGAGCAGTTCTTC. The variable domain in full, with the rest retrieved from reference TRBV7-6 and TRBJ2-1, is GAGVSQSPRYKVTKRGQDVALRCDPISGHVSLYWYRQALGQGPEFLTYFNYEAQQDKSGLPNDRFSAERPEGSISTLTIQRTEQRDSAMYRCASSLAERGGSPSYNEQFFGPGTRLTVL.

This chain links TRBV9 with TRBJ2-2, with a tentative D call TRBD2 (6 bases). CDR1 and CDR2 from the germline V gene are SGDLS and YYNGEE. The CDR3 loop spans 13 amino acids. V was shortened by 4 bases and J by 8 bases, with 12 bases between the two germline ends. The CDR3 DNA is TGTGCCAGCAGCACGTCTAGCGCTGGGGAGCTGTTTTTT. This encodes CASSTSSAGELFF.

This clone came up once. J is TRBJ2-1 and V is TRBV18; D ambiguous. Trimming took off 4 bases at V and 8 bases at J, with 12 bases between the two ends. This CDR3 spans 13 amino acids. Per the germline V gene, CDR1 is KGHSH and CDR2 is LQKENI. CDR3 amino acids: CASSRTARHEQFF. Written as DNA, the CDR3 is TGTGCCAGCTCACGAACGGCCCGGCATGAGCAGTTCTTC.

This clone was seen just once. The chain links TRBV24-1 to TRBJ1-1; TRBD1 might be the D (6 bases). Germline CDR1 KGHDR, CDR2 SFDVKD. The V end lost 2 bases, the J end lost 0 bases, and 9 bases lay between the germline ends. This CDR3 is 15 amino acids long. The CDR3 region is CATSDSGTLNTEAFF. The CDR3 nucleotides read TGTGCCACCAGTGATTCAGGGACACTGAACACTGAAGCTTTCTTT.

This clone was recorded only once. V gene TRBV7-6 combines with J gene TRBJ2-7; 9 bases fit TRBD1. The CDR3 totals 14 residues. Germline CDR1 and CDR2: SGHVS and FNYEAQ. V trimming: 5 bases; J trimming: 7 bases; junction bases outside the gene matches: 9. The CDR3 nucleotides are TGTGCCAGCAGCCAGGGACAGGGAGTGGATGAGCAGTACTTC. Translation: CASSQGQGVDEQYF.

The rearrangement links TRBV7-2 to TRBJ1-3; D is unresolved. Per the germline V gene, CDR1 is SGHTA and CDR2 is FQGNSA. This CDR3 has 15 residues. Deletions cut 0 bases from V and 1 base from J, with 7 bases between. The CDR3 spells CASSLATASGNTIYF. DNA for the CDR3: TGTGCCAGCAGCTTAGCAACAGCTTCTGGAAACACCATATATTTT.

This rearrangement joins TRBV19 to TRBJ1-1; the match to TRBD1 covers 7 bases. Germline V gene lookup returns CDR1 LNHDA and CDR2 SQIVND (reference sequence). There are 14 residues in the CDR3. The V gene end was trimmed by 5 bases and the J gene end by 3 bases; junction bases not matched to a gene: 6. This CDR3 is CASSLGQVDTEAFF. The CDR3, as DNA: TGTGCCAGTAGTCTCGGACAGGTTGACACTGAAGCTTTCTTT.

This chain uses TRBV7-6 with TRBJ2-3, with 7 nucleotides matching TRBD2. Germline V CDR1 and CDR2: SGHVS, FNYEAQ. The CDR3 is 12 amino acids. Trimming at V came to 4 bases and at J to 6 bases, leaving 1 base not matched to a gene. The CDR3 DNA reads TGTGCCAGCAGCTACGGGAGGGATACGCAGTATTTT. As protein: CASSYGRDTQYF.

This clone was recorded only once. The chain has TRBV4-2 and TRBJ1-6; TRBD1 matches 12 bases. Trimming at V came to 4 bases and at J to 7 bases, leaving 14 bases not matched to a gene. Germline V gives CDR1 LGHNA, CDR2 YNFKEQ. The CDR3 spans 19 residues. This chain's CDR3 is CASSPYGTGGSRGNSPLHF. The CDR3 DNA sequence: TGTGCCAGCAGCCCTTACGGGACAGGGGGCTCCCGGGGGAATTCACCCCTCCACTTT.

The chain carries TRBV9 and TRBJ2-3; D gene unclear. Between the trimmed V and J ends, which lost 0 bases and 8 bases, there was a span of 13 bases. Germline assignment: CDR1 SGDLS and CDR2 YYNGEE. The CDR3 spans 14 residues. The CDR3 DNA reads TGTGCCAGCAGCGTAGACCTGAGGTCGGGTACGCAGTATTTT. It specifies CASSVDLRSGTQYF.

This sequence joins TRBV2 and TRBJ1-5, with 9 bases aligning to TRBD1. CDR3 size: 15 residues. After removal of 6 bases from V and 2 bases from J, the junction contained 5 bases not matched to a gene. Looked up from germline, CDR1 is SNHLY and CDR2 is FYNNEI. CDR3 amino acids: CASSGTGWGNQPQHF. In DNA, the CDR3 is TGTGCCAGCAGCGGGACAGGGTGGGGCAATCAGCCCCAGCATTTT.

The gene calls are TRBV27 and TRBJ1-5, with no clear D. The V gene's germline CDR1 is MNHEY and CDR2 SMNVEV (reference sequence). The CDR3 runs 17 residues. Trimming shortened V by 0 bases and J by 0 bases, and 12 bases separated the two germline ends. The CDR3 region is CASSLSPPPHSNQPQHF. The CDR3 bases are TGTGCCAGCAGTTTATCTCCCCCACCACATAGCAATCAGCCCCAGCATTTT.